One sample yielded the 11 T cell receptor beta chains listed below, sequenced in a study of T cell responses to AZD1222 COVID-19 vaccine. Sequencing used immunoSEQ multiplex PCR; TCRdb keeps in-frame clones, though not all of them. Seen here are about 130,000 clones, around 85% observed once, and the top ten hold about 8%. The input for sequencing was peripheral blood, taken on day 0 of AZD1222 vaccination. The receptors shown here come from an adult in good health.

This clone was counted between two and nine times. CDR3 sequence: CASSLTVGNQPQHF. The DNA of the CDR3 is TGTGCCAGCAGCCTGACTGTTGGGAATCAGCCCCAGCATTTT. This rearrangement joins TRBV11-2 to TRBJ1-5, with D hard to call. Trimming pared 5 bases from V and 4 bases from J, leaving 12 bases between. The CDR3 is 14 residues long. Germline V lookup: CDR1 SGHAT, CDR2 FQNNGV.

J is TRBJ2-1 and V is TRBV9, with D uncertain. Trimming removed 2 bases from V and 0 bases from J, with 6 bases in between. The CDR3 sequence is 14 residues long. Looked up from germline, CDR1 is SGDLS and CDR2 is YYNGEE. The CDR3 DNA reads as TGTGCCAGCAGCGTTTATGACTCCTACAATGAGCAGTTCTTC. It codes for CASSVYDSYNEQFF. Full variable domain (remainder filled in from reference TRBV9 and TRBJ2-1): DSGVTQTPKHLITATGQRVTLRCSPRSGDLSVYWYQQSLDQGLQFLIQYYNGEERAKGNILERFSAQQFPDLHSELNLSSLELGDSALYFCASSVYDSYNEQFFGPGTRLTVL.

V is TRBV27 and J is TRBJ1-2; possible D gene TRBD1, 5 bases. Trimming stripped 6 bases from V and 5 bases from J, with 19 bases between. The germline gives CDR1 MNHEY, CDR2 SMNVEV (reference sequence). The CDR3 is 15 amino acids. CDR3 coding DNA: TGTGCCAGCAGCCAAACCGGGACTGCCGTATATGGCTACACCTTC. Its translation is CASSQTGTAVYGYTF.

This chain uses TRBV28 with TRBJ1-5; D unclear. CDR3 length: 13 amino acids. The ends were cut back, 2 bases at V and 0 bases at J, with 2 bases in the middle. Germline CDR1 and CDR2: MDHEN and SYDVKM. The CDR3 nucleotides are TGTGCCAGCAGTTTACGTAGCAATCAGCCCCAGCATTTT. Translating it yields CASSLRSNQPQHF.

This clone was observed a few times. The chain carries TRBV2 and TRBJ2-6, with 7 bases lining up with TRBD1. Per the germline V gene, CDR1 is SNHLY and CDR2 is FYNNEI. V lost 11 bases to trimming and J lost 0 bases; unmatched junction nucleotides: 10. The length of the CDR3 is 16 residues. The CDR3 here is CAGTRDRISGANVLTF. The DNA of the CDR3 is TGTGCCGGAACCCGGGACAGAATCTCTGGGGCCAACGTCCTGACTTTC.

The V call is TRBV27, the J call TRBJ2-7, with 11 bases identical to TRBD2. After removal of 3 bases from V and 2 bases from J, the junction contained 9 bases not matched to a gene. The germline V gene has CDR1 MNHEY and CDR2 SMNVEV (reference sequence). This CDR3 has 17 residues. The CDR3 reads CASSLQGIAGGPYEQYF. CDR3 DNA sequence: TGTGCCAGCAGTTTGCAGGGTATAGCGGGAGGGCCCTACGAGCAGTACTTC.

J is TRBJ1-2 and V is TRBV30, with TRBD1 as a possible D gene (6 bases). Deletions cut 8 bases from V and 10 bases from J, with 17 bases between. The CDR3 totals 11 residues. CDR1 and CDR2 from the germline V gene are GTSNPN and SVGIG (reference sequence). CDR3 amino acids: CAGPRGVFYTF. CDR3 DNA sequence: TGTGCCGGGCCTAGGGGGGTGTTCTACACCTTC.

CDR3 sequence: CASDQGWKQYF. As DNA, the CDR3 is TGTGCCAGCGACCAGGGATGGAAGCAGTACTTC. The rearrangement uses TRBV7-9 and TRBJ2-7; maybe TRBD1 (5 bases). With 8 bases removed from V and 8 bases from J, the gap between germline ends came to 13 bases. The CDR3 extends over 11 amino acids. Germline CDR1 reads SEHNR; CDR2 reads FQNEAQ (reference sequence).

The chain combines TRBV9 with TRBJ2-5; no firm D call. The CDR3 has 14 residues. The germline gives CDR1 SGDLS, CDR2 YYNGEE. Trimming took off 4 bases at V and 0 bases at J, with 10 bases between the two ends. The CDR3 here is CASSLGWNQETQYF. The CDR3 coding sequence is TGTGCCAGCAGCCTTGGGTGGAACCAAGAGACCCAGTACTTC.

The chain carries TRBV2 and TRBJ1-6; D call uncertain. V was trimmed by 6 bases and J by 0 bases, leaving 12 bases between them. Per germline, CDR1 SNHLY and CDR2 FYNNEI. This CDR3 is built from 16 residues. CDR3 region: CASSVGRSSYNSPLHF. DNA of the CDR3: TGTGCCAGCAGCGTTGGACGGAGCTCCTATAATTCACCCCTCCACTTT.

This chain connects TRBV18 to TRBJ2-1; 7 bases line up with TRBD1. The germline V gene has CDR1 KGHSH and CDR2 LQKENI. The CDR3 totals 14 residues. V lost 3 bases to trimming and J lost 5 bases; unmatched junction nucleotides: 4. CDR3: CASSPGQQDNEQFF. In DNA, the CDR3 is TGTGCCAGCTCACCGGGACAGCAAGACAATGAGCAGTTCTTC.